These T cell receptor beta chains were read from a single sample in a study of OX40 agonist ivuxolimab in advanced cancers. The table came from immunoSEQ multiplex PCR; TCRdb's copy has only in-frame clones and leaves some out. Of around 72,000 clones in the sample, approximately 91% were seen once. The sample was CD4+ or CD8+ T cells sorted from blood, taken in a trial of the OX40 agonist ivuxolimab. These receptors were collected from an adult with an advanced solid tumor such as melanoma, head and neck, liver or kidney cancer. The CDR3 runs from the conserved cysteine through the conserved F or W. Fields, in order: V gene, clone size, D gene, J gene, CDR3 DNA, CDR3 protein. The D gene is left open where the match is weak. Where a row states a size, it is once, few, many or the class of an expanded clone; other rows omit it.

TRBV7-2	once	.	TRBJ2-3	TGTGCCAGCACCGTGGGCCTAAGCACAGATACGCAGTATTTT	CASTVGLSTDTQYF
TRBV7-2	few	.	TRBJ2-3	TGTGCCAGCAGCTCAGGGACAGATACGCAGTATTTT	CASSSGTDTQYF
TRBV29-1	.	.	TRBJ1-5	TGCAGCGCCGCCCCCTCCGCCGAGGGAAGCAATCAGCCCCAGCATTTT	CSAAPSAEGSNQPQHF
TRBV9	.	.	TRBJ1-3	TGTGCCAGCAGCGTAACCCCAGACTCTGGAAACACCATATATTTT	CASSVTPDSGNTIYF
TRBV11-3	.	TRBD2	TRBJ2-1	TGTGCCAGCAGCTTAGTGACTAGCGGGGGCAATGAGCAGTTCTTC	CASSLVTSGGNEQFF
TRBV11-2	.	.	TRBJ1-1	TGTGCCAGCAGCTTAGTCGGAGGGCGAACTGAAGCTTTCTTT	CASSLVGGRTEAFF
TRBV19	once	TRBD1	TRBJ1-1	TGTGCCAGTAGTAGTCGGACAGGCGGGAACACTGAAGCTTTCTTT	CASSSRTGGNTEAFF
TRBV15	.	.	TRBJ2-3	TGTGCCACCAAGACAGGAGTTAGCACAGATACGCAGTATTTT	CATKTGVSTDTQYF
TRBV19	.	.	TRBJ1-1	TGTGCCAGTAGTATAAGAGGGAACACTGAAGCTTTCTTT	CASSIRGNTEAFF
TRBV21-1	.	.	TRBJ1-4	TGTGCCGGGATAGGGGGGGCCGACTTAACTAATGAAAAACTGTTTTTT	CAGIGGADLTNEKLFF
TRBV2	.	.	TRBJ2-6	TGTGCCAGCAGTGGAGGTCTAGCCTTCTCTGGGGCCAACGTCCTGACTTTC	CASSGGLAFSGANVLTF
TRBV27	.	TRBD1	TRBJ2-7	TGTGCCAGCAGTTCACAGGGGCCGGAGCCTGGTGAGCAGTACTTC	CASSSQGPEPGEQYF
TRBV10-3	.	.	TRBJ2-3	TGTGCCACCGGGGACCGGTCTAGCACAGATACGCAGTATTTT	CATGDRSSTDTQYF
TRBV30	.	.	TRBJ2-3	TGTGCCTGGAGCGAGGGACACAGCACAGATACGCAGTATTTT	CAWSEGHSTDTQYF
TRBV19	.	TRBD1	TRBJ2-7	TGTGCCAGTAGCCTTTCATTCGGGACAGGGGGAGGCGAGCAGTACTTC	CASSLSFGTGGGEQYF
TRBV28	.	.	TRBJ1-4	TGTGCCAGCAGTTTCGGGGCTAGCCATGAAAAACTGTTTTTT	CASSFGASHEKLFF
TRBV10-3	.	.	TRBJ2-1	TGTGCCATCACCGGTGGGGACAACTACAATGAGCAGTTCTTC	CAITGGDNYNEQFF
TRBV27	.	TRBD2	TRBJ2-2	TGTGCCAGCACAACTGGCGGGAGACCCTACGGGGAGCTGTTTTTT	CASTTGGRPYGELFF
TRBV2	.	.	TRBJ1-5	TGTGCCAGCAGAAGTGGCGGGGCGAGCAATCAGCCCCAGCATTTT	CASRSGGASNQPQHF
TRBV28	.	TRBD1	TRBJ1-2	TGTGCCAGCAGGCCAGGGACAGGGGTTCAAGGGGGCTACACCTTC	CASRPGTGVQGGYTF
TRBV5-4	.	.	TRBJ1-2	TGTGCCAGCAGCTTCGGAGCCCAAGTTGGCTATGGCTACACCTTC	CASSFGAQVGYGYTF
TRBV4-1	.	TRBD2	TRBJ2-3	TGCGCCAGCAGCCGCCCCAGCGGGGGTGATACGCAGTATTTT	CASSRPSGGDTQYF
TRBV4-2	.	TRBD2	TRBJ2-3	TGTGCCAGCAGCCAAGAGCGGGGGGCCTCTCGTACGCAGTATTTT	CASSQERGASRTQYF
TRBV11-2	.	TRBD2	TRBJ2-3	TGTGCCAGCAGCGCGCTAGCGGGAATTAGCACAGATACGCAGTATTTT	CASSALAGISTDTQYF
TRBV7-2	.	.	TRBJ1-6	TGTGCCAGCAGCTCGTGGGGAGGGAAAGGGTCACCCCTCCACTTT	CASSSWGGKGSPLHF
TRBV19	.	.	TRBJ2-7	TGTGCCAGTAGTATCTTCGCGGGCAGATCCTACGAGCAGTACTTC	CASSIFAGRSYEQYF
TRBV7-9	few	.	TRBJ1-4	TGTGCCAGCAGCTTAAGGTCACCCCTCGAAAAACTGTTTTTT	CASSLRSPLEKLFF
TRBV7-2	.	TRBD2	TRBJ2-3	TGTGCCAGCAGACCCAGACTAGCGGGGGGAGATACGCAGTATTTT	CASRPRLAGGDTQYF